These 32 T cell receptor beta chains share one sample of origin, sequenced in a study of CD8+ T cells in alopecia areata. Investigators isolated RNA and reverse transcribed it into cDNA to act as the sequencing template. The data were produced by immunoSEQ multiplex PCR, yet TCRdb's version contains in-frame clones alone and is incomplete. Counted here are about 98,000 clones, 35% to 50% occurring once; the ten biggest clones make up almost 0.8%. Sequencing was performed on CD4+ T cells sorted from blood. These receptor sequences come from a human donor with alopecia areata.

V usage is TRBV29-1 and J usage is TRBJ2-7; D unclear. V was shortened by 4 bases and J by 0 bases, with 7 bases between the two germline ends. CDR1 SQVTM and CDR2 ANQGSEA come from the germline V gene. This CDR3 spans 12 amino acids. CDR3 nucleotides: TGCAGCGTTGTTTACAGCTCCTACGAGCAGTACTTC. Translation: CSVVYSSYEQYF.

V and J are TRBV29-1 and TRBJ2-1; 12 bases map to TRBD2. The V and J ends lost 3 bases and 4 bases, in that order; junction bases with no gene match: 10. This CDR3 contains 17 residues. From germline, CDR1 is SQVTM and CDR2 ANQGSEA. The CDR3 region is CSVDLAGGPMLYNEQFF. The CDR3 nucleotides read TGCAGCGTTGATCTAGCGGGAGGGCCGATGTTATACAATGAGCAGTTCTTC.

The chain carries TRBV30 and TRBJ2-5; D ambiguous. Germline-derived CDR1 and CDR2 are GTSNPN and SVGIG (reference sequence). The length of the CDR3 is 15 residues. Trimming took 1 base from V and 3 from J, leaving 15 bases between them. The CDR3 coding sequence is TGTGCCTGGAGTGGCGTACAACGCCGAGAAGAGACCCAGTACTTC. Its protein product is CAWSGVQRREETQYF.

This clone came up a few times. The CDR3: CASREVGDTQYF. Written as DNA, the CDR3 is TGTGCCAGCAGAGAGGTCGGCGATACGCAGTATTTT. This chain joins TRBV2 and TRBJ2-3; D is unclear. This CDR3 is 12 amino acids long. With 6 bases removed from V and 6 bases from J, the gap between germline ends came to 10 bases. Germline V gives CDR1 SNHLY, CDR2 FYNNEI.

V usage is TRBV29-1 and J usage is TRBJ2-7; 10 positions agree with TRBD1. The CDR3 is 14 residues long. The junction had 7 bases not matched to a gene; V was cut back by 6 bases and J by 2 bases. CDR1 and CDR2 from the germline V gene are SQVTM and ANQGSEA. The CDR3 nucleotides are TGCAGCGTCGGGACAGGGGTTGCGGCCTACGAGCAGTACTTC. Translation gives CSVGTGVAAYEQYF.

This clone was picked up a small number of times. The CDR3 sequence: CASSLQGARYNEQFF. CDR3 nucleotide sequence: TGTGCCAGCAGCCTACAGGGGGCTAGATACAATGAGCAGTTCTTC. The chain employs TRBV11-2 and TRBJ2-1, with 9 nucleotides matching TRBD1. Germline lookup yields CDR1 SGHAT and CDR2 FQNNGV. J gave up 4 bases and V 5 bases, and 6 bases lay outside the gene matches. The CDR3 is 15 residues long.

The J gene is TRBJ2-7, the V gene TRBV30; maybe TRBD1 (5 bases). Germline CDR1 and CDR2: GTSNPN and SVGIG (reference sequence). The CDR3 is 12 amino acids. V was cut by 2 bases and J by 5 bases, with 10 bases left in between. Here the CDR3 DNA reads TGTGCCTGGAGTAGGGGTCCCCACGAGCAGTACTTC. Its protein product is CAWSRGPHEQYF. Together with reference TRBV30 and TRBJ2-7, the CDR3 gives the full variable domain: SQTIHQWPATLVQPVGSPLSLECTVEGTSNPNLYWYRQAAGRGLQLLFYSVGIGQISSEVPQNLSASRPQDRQFILSSKKLLLSDSGFYLCAWSRGPHEQYFGPGTRLTVT.

The chain has TRBV25-1 and TRBJ2-1; TRBD2 agrees at 7 bases. CDR1 is MGHDK and CDR2 is SYGVNS in the germline V gene. V dropped 3 bases and J dropped 6; count of bases not matched to a gene: 11. This CDR3 comprises 16 residues. The CDR3: CASSDGRTSTGNEQFF. The CDR3 DNA reads TGTGCCAGCAGTGACGGGAGGACTAGTACGGGCAATGAGCAGTTCTTC.

V gene TRBV7-6 combines with J gene TRBJ2-7, with D perhaps TRBD1 (6 bases). The CDR3 has 13 amino acids. The germline V gene encodes CDR1 SGHVS and CDR2 FNYEAQ. Trimming cost V 5 bases and J 1 base, with 9 bases left between them. CDR3 region: CASSPTGSYEQYF. CDR3 sequence (DNA): TGTGCCAGCAGCCCGACAGGATCCTACGAGCAGTACTTC.

This clone was detected a few times. The chain uses TRBV18 and TRBJ2-1, with D possibly being TRBD2 (6 bases). This CDR3 is 13 amino acids long. The V end was cut by 5 bases, the J end by 9 bases, with 14 bases between. The germline V gene has CDR1 KGHSH and CDR2 LQKENI. The CDR3 spells CASSSGVGGEQFF. The CDR3 DNA sequence: TGTGCCAGCTCATCGGGGGTAGGCGGTGAGCAGTTCTTC.

The chain combines TRBV29-1 with TRBJ2-7; TRBD1 is a possible D gene (5 bases). The CDR3 loop spans 14 amino acids. CDR1 and CDR2 from the germline V gene are SQVTM and ANQGSEA. Deletions cut 6 bases from V and 2 bases from J, with 17 bases between. CDR3 DNA sequence: TGCAGCGTCGTCCGGGTCCTAGGGGCCTACGAGCAGTACTTC. It translates to CSVVRVLGAYEQYF.

The chain links TRBV29-1 to TRBJ1-5, with D unresolved. Trimming stripped 7 bases from V and 2 bases from J, with 9 bases between. The CDR3 has 12 amino acids. CDR1 and CDR2 from the germline V gene are SQVTM and ANQGSEA. The CDR3 loop reads CSARSGNQPQHF. DNA of the CDR3: TGCAGCGCCCGTAGTGGCAATCAGCCCCAGCATTTT.

The rearrangement links TRBV29-1 to TRBJ2-7; D is uncertain. This CDR3 spans 12 amino acids. The germline V and J ends were trimmed by 1 base and 7 bases, with 11 bases remaining between them. The germline gives CDR1 SQVTM, CDR2 ANQGSEA. The CDR3 region is CSVEGGQTEQYF. As DNA, the CDR3 is TGCAGCGTTGAAGGGGGTCAGACGGAGCAGTACTTC.

The chain has TRBV2 and TRBJ2-1; the D gene is possibly TRBD2 (6 bases). Per germline, CDR1 SNHLY and CDR2 FYNNEI. CDR3 length: 14 amino acids. V lost 8 bases and J 8 bases, leaving 19 bases between the germline ends. The CDR3 sequence is CASSPRGGADEQFF. CDR3 nucleotides: TGTGCCAGCTCCCCGCGGGGTGGGGCCGATGAGCAGTTCTTC.

The rearrangement uses TRBV6-6 and TRBJ2-7; 7 bases match TRBD2. The CDR3 totals 15 residues. The ends lost 6 bases at V and 3 bases at J; junction bases unmatched: 11. Per germline, CDR1 MNHNY and CDR2 SVGAGI (reference sequence). Here the CDR3 DNA reads TGTGCCAGCAGCCCATCCGCTAGCGGCCTCTACGAGCAGTACTTC. Translation gives CASSPSASGLYEQYF.

This clone appeared a few times. The chain couples TRBV29-1 to TRBJ1-2; possible D gene TRBD1, 5 bases. V was clipped by 4 bases and J by 7 bases, with 10 bases between them. The CDR3 totals 11 residues. Per the germline V gene, CDR1 is SQVTM and CDR2 is ANQGSEA. In nucleotides, the CDR3 is TGCAGCGTTGGAGGGGATCCTGGCTACACCTTC. It is translated as CSVGGDPGYTF.

The gene calls are TRBV2 and TRBJ2-1; the D is unclear. The CDR3 has 13 amino acids. V was cut by 5 bases and J by 2 bases, with 7 bases left in between. The germline V gene encodes CDR1 SNHLY and CDR2 FYNNEI. The CDR3 region has the DNA TGTGCCAGCAGTCAAATACCCTACAATGAGCAGTTCTTC. It specifies CASSQIPYNEQFF.

The CDR3 DNA sequence: TGTGCCAGCAGTTTGTCTACAGGGTACGGGAACAATGAGCAGTTCTTC. It encodes CASSLSTGYGNNEQFF. The chain uses TRBV28 and TRBJ2-1, with D perhaps TRBD1 (6 bases). This CDR3 has 16 residues. Germline values: CDR1 MDHEN, CDR2 SYDVKM. V dropped 3 bases and J dropped 5 bases, with 17 bases sitting between them.

This clone was recorded a few times. This chain uses TRBV7-9 with TRBJ2-3, with a weak D call TRBD1 (5 bases). The germline V gene has CDR1 SEHNR and CDR2 FQNEAQ (reference sequence). Trimming removed 5 bases at V and 2 bases at J, with 14 bases between. This CDR3 has 15 residues. The DNA of the CDR3 is TGTGCCAGCAGCCTCAAGGGGCTAACCACAGATACGCAGTATTTT. Translating it yields CASSLKGLTTDTQYF. Together with reference TRBV7-9 and TRBJ2-3, the CDR3 gives the full variable domain: DTGVSQNPRHKITKRGQNVTFRCDPISEHNRLYWYRQTLGQGPEFLTYFQNEAQLEKSRLLSDRFSAERPKGSFSTLEIQRTEQGDSAMYLCASSLKGLTTDTQYFGPGTRLTVL.

This chain links TRBV29-1 with TRBJ2-5; no firm D call. V was pared by 6 bases and J by 2 bases, with 16 bases between. This CDR3 spans 14 amino acids. Germline values: CDR1 SQVTM, CDR2 ANQGSEA. CDR3 protein: CSVTRLARQETQYF. CDR3 sequence (DNA): TGCAGCGTGACCAGACTGGCGAGACAAGAGACCCAGTACTTC.

The chain links TRBV30 to TRBJ1-3; TRBD1 matches at 9 bases. V dropped 5 bases and J dropped 2; count of bases not matched to a gene: 7. CDR1 is GTSNPN and CDR2 is SVGIG in the germline V gene (reference sequence). There are 15 residues in the CDR3. CDR3 residues: CAWDGGTGTGNTIYF. CDR3 DNA sequence: TGTGCCTGGGACGGCGGGACAGGGACTGGAAACACCATATATTTT.

The chain combines TRBV30 with TRBJ1-6; no clear D. Trimming pared 2 bases from V and 10 bases from J, leaving 15 bases between. CDR1 is GTSNPN and CDR2 is SVGIG in the germline V gene (reference sequence). The CDR3 has 14 residues. CDR3 coding DNA: TGTGCCTGGAGTACCCCGAAATTCGGATCACCCCTCCACTTT. It yields the protein CAWSTPKFGSPLHF.

This rearrangement joins TRBV29-1 to TRBJ2-7; D gene unclear. The ends were cut back, 1 base at V and 2 bases at J, with 9 bases in the middle. The CDR3 runs to 13 residues. Germline V gene data show CDR1 as SQVTM and CDR2 as ANQGSEA. CDR3 bases: TGCAGCGTTGAAGTCAAGTCGCCCTACGAGCAGTACTTC. This translates into CSVEVKSPYEQYF.

The chain has TRBV2 and TRBJ2-4; D remains unclear. The V gene lost 0 bases and the J gene lost 9 bases, with 9 bases spanning the gap. Germline lookup yields CDR1 SNHLY and CDR2 FYNNEI. The CDR3 length is 13 residues. The CDR3: CASSEAPSSIQYF. CDR3 bases: TGTGCCAGCAGTGAAGCCCCCTCAAGCATTCAGTACTTC. Full variable domain (outside the CDR3, taken from reference TRBV2 and TRBJ2-4): EPEVTQTPSHQVTQMGQEVILRCVPISNHLYFYWYRQILGQKVEFLVSFYNNEISEKSEIFDDQFSVERPDGSNFTLKIRSTKLEDSAMYFCASSEAPSSIQYFGAGTRLSVL.

In this sample, this clone turned up a few times. This chain uses TRBV7-8 with TRBJ2-6; unclear D gene. CDR1 is SGHVS, CDR2 FQNEAQ, per germline. Trimming stripped 4 bases from V and 2 bases from J, with 12 bases between. There are 16 residues in the CDR3. This chain's CDR3 is CASSSYRAPGANVLTF. As DNA, the CDR3 is TGTGCCAGCAGCTCCTACAGAGCCCCTGGGGCCAACGTCCTGACTTTC.

This chain connects TRBV30 to TRBJ1-1; D gene ambiguous. V lost 3 bases and J 4 bases, leaving 9 bases between the germline ends. Germline CDR1 is GTSNPN and CDR2 is SVGIG (reference sequence). This CDR3 region has 12 residues. The CDR3 region is CAWSRYSTEAFF. For the CDR3, the DNA is TGTGCCTGGAGCCGTTATTCCACTGAAGCTTTCTTT.

The chain links TRBV29-1 to TRBJ2-5; 8 nucleotides line up with TRBD2. Germline-derived CDR1 and CDR2 are SQVTM and ANQGSEA. CDR3 length: 14 residues. The junction had 9 bases not matched to a gene; V was cut back by 1 base and J by 8 bases. CDR3 region: CSVEVSSGRTTQYF. CDR3 sequence (DNA): TGCAGCGTTGAAGTTTCTAGCGGGCGCACCACCCAGTACTTC.

The V and J genes are TRBV2 and TRBJ2-4, with D perhaps matching TRBD1 or TRBD2 (5 bases each). Per germline, CDR1 SNHLY and CDR2 FYNNEI. V dropped 3 bases and J dropped 1 base, with 7 bases sitting between them. There are 14 residues in the CDR3. The CDR3 DNA reads as TGTGCCAGCAGTGATGGGACGGCCAAAAACATTCAGTACTTC. Protein: CASSDGTAKNIQYF. Filled out from reference TRBV2 and TRBJ2-4, the complete variable domain reads EPEVTQTPSHQVTQMGQEVILRCVPISNHLYFYWYRQILGQKVEFLVSFYNNEISEKSEIFDDQFSVERPDGSNFTLKIRSTKLEDSAMYFCASSDGTAKNIQYFGAGTRLSVL.

This clone was observed a handful of times. The chain couples TRBV29-1 to TRBJ1-1; TRBD1 matches at 8 bases. CDR3 length: 11 residues. CDR1 and CDR2 from the germline V gene are SQVTM and ANQGSEA. V gave up 7 bases and J gave up 11 bases; unmatched junction bases: 9. The DNA of the CDR3 is TGCAGCGGTTGGAGGACAGGGACGGCTTTCTTT. As protein: CSGWRTGTAFF.

This clone was recorded a few times. The gene calls are TRBV28 and TRBJ1-2; D is undetermined. Germline V gene sequence: CDR1 MDHEN, CDR2 SYDVKM. The CDR3 runs 13 residues. Trimming removed 8 bases from V and 5 bases from J, with 15 bases in between. CDR3 nucleotide sequence: TGTGCCAGCTGCCGCGCAGCCACTTATGGCTACACCTTC. It yields the protein CASCRAATYGYTF.

This clone turned up a few times. The chain recombines TRBV29-1 with TRBJ2-3, with D perhaps being TRBD1 or TRBD2 (5 bases each). CDR1 and CDR2 from the germline V gene are SQVTM and ANQGSEA. The CDR3 consists of 13 residues. V lost 6 bases and J 7 bases, leaving 17 bases between the germline ends. As DNA, the CDR3 is TGCAGCGTCGAGGGGAGATACCTGAATACGCAGTATTTT. Protein: CSVEGRYLNTQYF.

This clone was seen a few times. The rearrangement uses TRBV29-1 and TRBJ2-7; the D gene is possibly TRBD1 (6 bases). The germline V gene encodes CDR1 SQVTM and CDR2 ANQGSEA. The CDR3 is 12 amino acids. The germline V and J ends were trimmed by 6 bases and 1 base, with 10 bases remaining between them. The DNA for the CDR3 is TGCAGCGTGGATGGACAGTCCTACGAGCAGTACTTC. This gives the protein CSVDGQSYEQYF.